This T cell receptor beta chain is drawn from a study of metastatic and nonmetastatic thyroid tumors. Background on the study: Malignant thyroid and benign thyroid patients provided blood and tumor or nodule tissue whose repertoires were compared. Findings and limits, study-wide: Reported TCR beta diversity, measured in blood and tumor, was significantly higher for malignant thyroid tumors than for benign nodules.

In the study's own analysis: A distant-metastasis classifier for papillary thyroid cancer was built using CDR3 differences across clinicopathological groups. TCRdb re-processed the PCR reads through MiXCR. TCRdb's processing, not the authors' own work, is the source of the V and J calls. Of under 100,000 clones listed, 8% to 9.5% are singletons. There were no patients who had received any treatment before thyroid surgery. In germline, CDR1 is MNHEY, CDR2 SVGAGI. This CDR3 is 11 amino acids long. The V gene lost 4 bases and the J gene lost 10 bases, with 9 bases spanning the gap. This clone came up many times. What it binds is unknown.

Sequencing was done on a sample of blood. The receptor was derived from a female donor with papillary thyroid cancer or a benign thyroid nodule (not recorded which). Some clones in this sample may be carry-over from other donors' samples. The V call is TRBV6-5, the J call TRBJ2-3; TRBD1 is a possible D gene (5 bases). The CDR3, as DNA: TGTGCCAGCAGTTTGGGCAGGGCGCAGTATTTT. This sequence encodes CASSLGRAQYF.